Listed here are 5 T cell receptor beta chains from one sample, sequenced in a study of T cells in Graves' hyperthyroidism and ophthalmopathy. RNA transcripts were the template for amplifying TCR beta CDR3 regions. With the HTBI primer set, the TCR CDR3 went through a first round of RT-PCR. TCRdb re-called the multiplex PCR reads with MiXCR, one entry per CDR3 protein. The table shows over 200,000 distinct CDR3 sequences, with about 15% occurring only once. Sequencing used blood. Receptor source: a woman in her thirties or forties with Graves' hyperthyroidism that later progressed to Graves' ophthalmopathy.

This clonotype was counted many times. The chain joins TRBV11-2 to TRBJ2-7; the match to TRBD2 covers 11 bases. This CDR3 has 21 amino acids. With 5 bases clipped from V and 0 bases from J, the junction kept 21 bases outside the gene matches. Germline assignment: CDR1 SGHAT and CDR2 FQNNGV. The CDR3 protein is CASSATLGLAGNVSSSYEQYF. The CDR3 DNA reads TGTGCCAGCAGCGCGACTCTCGGACTAGCGGGCAATGTATCTTCCTCCTACGAGCAGTACTTC. Filled out from reference TRBV11-2 and TRBJ2-7, the complete variable domain reads EAGVAQSPRYKIIEKRQSVAFWCNPISGHATLYWYQQILGQGPKLLIQFQNNGVVDDSQLPKDRFSAERLKGVDSTLKIQPAKLEDSAVYLCASSATLGLAGNVSSSYEQYFGPGTRLTVT.

The sample holds a few counts of this clonotype. The V call is TRBV28, the J call TRBJ1-4; 8 bases map to TRBD1. Germline V gene sequence: CDR1 MDHEN, CDR2 SYDVKM. The CDR3 sequence is 15 residues long. V dropped 6 bases and J dropped 8; count of bases not matched to a gene: 11. The CDR3 DNA is TGTGCCAGCAGCCTTACCCGGGACAGGAGAGAAAAACTGTTTTTT. Its translation: CASSLTRDRREKLFF.

This clonotype was counted at least ten times. The rearrangement links TRBV24-1 to TRBJ2-5, with 9 bases lining up with TRBD2. V gave up 1 base and J gave up 5 bases; unmatched junction bases: 7. The CDR3 has 16 amino acids. CDR1 is KGHDR and CDR2 is SFDVKD in the germline V gene. The CDR3 region is CATSDFAAGGGETQYF. CDR3 sequence (DNA): TGTGCCACCAGTGATTTCGCGGCGGGAGGGGGGGAGACCCAGTACTTC.

Many counts were recorded for this clonotype. The chain links TRBV7-9 to TRBJ2-7, with TRBD2 matching 8 bases. The CDR3 is 14 residues long. The J segment lost 3 bases and the V segment lost 1 base, leaving 2 bases of the junction unmatched. Germline V gives CDR1 SEHNR, CDR2 FQNEAQ (reference sequence). The CDR3 DNA sequence: TGTGCCAGCAGCTTAGAAACTAGCGGCTACGAGCAGTACTTC. As protein: CASSLETSGYEQYF.

Only a few counts were recorded for this clonotype. Since a much larger clone is just one base distant, this may be a read error. The chain's CDR3 is CSVVEDSYEQYF. The CDR3 DNA reads TGCAGCGTTGTAGAGGACTCCTACGAGCAGTACTTC. The chain combines TRBV29-1 with TRBJ2-7, with unresolved D. V shed 4 bases and J shed 0 bases, with 7 bases lying between them. This CDR3 is 12 amino acids long. Germline CDR1 SQVTM, CDR2 ANQGSEA.